The present entry profiles one T cell receptor beta chain with its context. The data belong to a study of blood T cell repertoires in COVID-19. At the level of the study: Some COVID-19 samples were acute and others convalescent; all came from the United States, Italy and Spain. Nucleic acid was either cDNA or gDNA, and it came from T cells, B-cell-depleted T cells, or PBMCs.

Repertoires were generated with immunoSEQ multiplex PCR, while TCRdb's copy carries only in-frame clones and drops some. The sample lists some 200,000 clones, 86% seen once, with roughly 0.78% in the top ten. Trimming pared 0 bases from V and 5 bases from J, leaving 8 bases between. Per the germline V gene, CDR1 is MNHEY and CDR2 is SVGAGI. The CDR3 loop spans 14 amino acids. This sequence was found in a woman in her seventies with acute or convalescent COVID-19. The rearrangement uses TRBV6-5 and TRBJ1-5, with D unclear. Sequences were obtained from peripheral blood. In DNA form, the CDR3 reads TGTGCCAGCAGTTACTCCCGGGGTCATCAGCCCCAGCATTTT. As protein: CASSYSRGHQPQHF.